Each of the 22 T cell receptor beta chains below was sequenced from the same sample in a study of siplizumab effects on memory and regulatory T cells. TCRdb keeps only in-frame clones here, not all; method: immunoSEQ multiplex PCR. The data contain some 100,000 clones, over 85% of them seen just once; the ten biggest clones take up 6.5%. Sequenced input: CD8+ T cells sorted from blood. The receptors shown here come from a human donor in good health.

The chain couples TRBV5-4 to TRBJ1-1; no definite D call. The V gene's germline CDR1 is SGHNT and CDR2 YYREEE (reference sequence). Trimming pared 0 bases from V and 0 bases from J, leaving 6 bases between. There are 14 residues in the CDR3. The CDR3 bases are TGTGCCAGCAGCTTGGACCCAATGAACACTGAAGCTTTCTTT. It encodes CASSLDPMNTEAFF.

This clone was seen only once. The chain recombines TRBV6-5 with TRBJ1-4; no clear D. Trimming stripped 5 bases from V and 4 bases from J, with 11 bases between. Germline CDR1 reads MNHEY; CDR2 reads SVGAGI. This CDR3 region has 14 residues. The CDR3 sequence: CASSEERFNEKLFF. The CDR3 DNA reads TGTGCCAGCAGTGAGGAGAGATTTAATGAAAAACTGTTTTTT.

The gene calls are TRBV7-9 and TRBJ2-4, with TRBD1 matching over 8 bases. The length of the CDR3 is 15 residues. Trimming cost V 5 bases and J 8 bases; bases outside gene matches: 11. Germline-derived CDR1 and CDR2 are SEHNR and FQNEAQ (reference sequence). The DNA of the CDR3 is TGTGCCAGCAGCCCCGGACAGGGAAGGGTACACATTCAGTACTTC. It translates to CASSPGQGRVHIQYF.

The chain is built from TRBV27 and TRBJ2-7; tentatively, D is TRBD1 or TRBD2 (5 bases each). The ends were cut back, 11 bases at V and 2 bases at J, with 19 bases in the middle. Per germline, CDR1 MNHEY and CDR2 SMNVEV (reference sequence). This CDR3 is built from 14 residues. Here the CDR3 reads CAGCPGRGAYEQYF. CDR3 DNA: TGTGCCGGCTGCCCGGGAAGGGGAGCCTACGAGCAGTACTTC.

This sequence joins TRBV4-2 and TRBJ2-1; unclear D gene. CDR1 LGHNA and CDR2 YNFKEQ come from the germline V gene. Deletions cut 2 bases from V and 8 bases from J, with 10 bases between. The CDR3 runs 13 residues. Here the CDR3 DNA reads TGTGCCAGCAGCCAACAACTTGGCGATGAGCAGTTCTTC. This encodes CASSQQLGDEQFF.

The chain joins TRBV5-6 to TRBJ2-5, with TRBD2 identical over 10 bases. The CDR3 has 15 residues. Trimming cost V 1 base and J 2 bases; bases outside gene matches: 2. The germline V gene has CDR1 SGHDT and CDR2 YYEEEE. CDR3 DNA sequence: TGTGCCAGCAGCTTGTTGACTAGCGGGCAAGAGACCCAGTACTTC. It codes for CASSLLTSGQETQYF. Full variable domain (outside the CDR3, taken from reference TRBV5-6 and TRBJ2-5): DAGVTQSPTHLIKTRGQQVTLRCSPKSGHDTVSWYQQALGQGPQFIFQYYEEEERQRGNFPDRFSGHQFPNYSSELNVNALLLGDSALYLCASSLLTSGQETQYFGPGTRLLVL.

J is TRBJ1-4 and V is TRBV4-3, with a weak D call TRBD1 (5 bases). Germline-derived CDR1 and CDR2 are LGHNA and YSLEER. This CDR3 comprises 15 residues. Between the trimmed V and J ends, which lost 0 bases and 1 base, there was a span of 6 bases. The CDR3, as DNA: TGCGCCAGCAGCCAAGATACAGGAACTAATGAAAAACTGTTTTTT. This translates into CASSQDTGTNEKLFF.

The chain has TRBV7-9 and TRBJ1-2; D is unresolved. The CDR3 runs 13 residues. Trimming cost V 6 bases and J 0 bases, with 8 bases left between them. Germline values: CDR1 SEHNR, CDR2 FQNEAQ (reference sequence). CDR3 in amino acids: CASRGGANYGYTF. The CDR3 DNA reads as TGTGCCAGCAGGGGTGGGGCTAACTATGGCTACACCTTC.

The rearrangement uses TRBV7-6 and TRBJ2-7; D remains ambiguous. The CDR3 has 15 amino acids. V lost 5 bases, J lost 6 bases, and 20 bases lay in between. Looked up from germline, CDR1 is SGHVS and CDR2 is FNYEAQ. The CDR3 loop reads CASSLSPSRGGEQYF. The CDR3 coding sequence is TGTGCCAGCAGCCTATCCCCCTCGAGAGGCGGCGAGCAGTACTTC.

The chain uses TRBV6-6 and TRBJ2-5; D unclear. CDR1 and CDR2 (germline): MNHNY, SVGAGI (reference sequence). CDR3 length: 15 residues. V shed 6 bases and J shed 5 bases, with 19 bases lying between them. The CDR3 DNA reads TGTGCCAGCAGGCCCGTTTTCGGGCTTCGGGAGACCCAGTACTTC. Translating it yields CASRPVFGLRETQYF.

This clone came up once. V gene TRBV6-4 combines with J gene TRBJ2-7, with 11 bases lining up with TRBD2. The J segment lost 6 bases and the V segment lost 10 bases, leaving 17 bases of the junction unmatched. This CDR3 region has 16 residues. CDR1 and CDR2 (germline): MRHNA, SNTAGT. CDR3 in amino acids: CATLDGRLAGGREQYF. In DNA, the CDR3 is TGTGCCACCCTGGACGGGCGGCTAGCGGGAGGTCGCGAGCAGTACTTC.

The chain joins TRBV28 to TRBJ2-1; 7 positions agree with TRBD2. The CDR3 spans 18 residues. J gave up 4 bases and V 5 bases, and 17 bases lay outside the gene matches. The germline gives CDR1 MDHEN, CDR2 SYDVKM. The CDR3 nucleotides read TGTGCCAGCAGTACTACCCGGTTGGGGGACTACCAGTACAATGAGCAGTTCTTC. Its protein is CASSTTRLGDYQYNEQFF.

This chain links TRBV9 with TRBJ2-3; 7 positions agree with TRBD1. There are 16 residues in the CDR3. The V gene's germline CDR1 is SGDLS and CDR2 YYNGEE. With 0 bases clipped from V and 2 bases from J, the junction kept 6 bases outside the gene matches. CDR3 in DNA: TGTGCCAGCAGCGTAGGCTCAGGGGGAGTCACAGATACGCAGTATTTT. Its translation: CASSVGSGGVTDTQYF.

The V and J genes are TRBV9 and TRBJ2-3; 7 nucleotides match TRBD2. CDR1 SGDLS and CDR2 YYNGEE come from the germline V gene. J gave up 0 bases and V 1 base, and 2 bases lay outside the gene matches. The CDR3 covers 15 residues. The CDR3: CASSVFSGSTDTQYF. CDR3 DNA sequence: TGTGCCAGCAGCGTATTTAGCGGGAGCACAGATACGCAGTATTTT.

The chain has TRBV29-1 and TRBJ1-2; D ambiguous. The germline CDR1 and CDR2 sequences are SQVTM and ANQGSEA. The CDR3 loop spans 12 amino acids. Trimming removed 1 base from V and 5 bases from J, with 8 bases in between. CDR3 sequence (DNA): TGCAGCGTTGAAGGGGTTCGGTATGGCTACACCTTC. Translated: CSVEGVRYGYTF.

V is TRBV7-6 and J is TRBJ2-1; D possibly corresponds to TRBD2 (5 bases). Germline V gives CDR1 SGHVS, CDR2 FNYEAQ. This CDR3 contains 16 residues. The V gene lost 5 bases and the J gene lost 0 bases, with 14 bases spanning the gap. CDR3 sequence (DNA): TGTGCCAGCAGCCCCGGACTCTCCAGCTCCTACAATGAGCAGTTCTTC. Amino acid sequence: CASSPGLSSSYNEQFF.

The rearrangement joins TRBV14 to TRBJ2-1; TRBD2 matches at 14 bases. The CDR3 is 18 amino acids. Germline-derived CDR1 and CDR2 are SGHDN and FVKESK. J was trimmed by 1 base and V by 2 bases; bases with no gene match: 4. CDR3 residues: CASSQPGLAGGSYNEQFF. The CDR3 coding sequence is TGTGCCAGCAGCCAACCCGGACTAGCGGGGGGTTCCTACAATGAGCAGTTCTTC.

The chain recombines TRBV27 with TRBJ2-3; D may be TRBD2 (5 bases). CDR3 length: 14 amino acids. The V end was cut by 3 bases, the J end by 7 bases, with 14 bases between. Germline lookup yields CDR1 MNHEY and CDR2 SMNVEV (reference sequence). DNA of the CDR3: TGTGCCAGCAGTTTTATAGGAGGAGTATATACGCAGTATTTT. This encodes CASSFIGGVYTQYF.

This clone was counted a single time. J is TRBJ1-1 and V is TRBV27; a possible D gene is TRBD1 (6 bases). The CDR3 runs to 13 residues. V was clipped by 5 bases and J by 5 bases, with 12 bases between them. Germline CDR1 and CDR2: MNHEY and SMNVEV (reference sequence). The CDR3: CASSQGSGTEAFF. The CDR3 DNA sequence: TGTGCCAGCAGTCAGGGGTCAGGTACTGAAGCTTTCTTT.

The chain employs TRBV7-3 and TRBJ2-3, with 7 positions matching TRBD1. The junction had 10 bases not matched to a gene; V was cut back by 5 bases and J by 2 bases. This CDR3 has 16 amino acids. Germline assignment: CDR1 SGHTA and CDR2 FQGTGA. The CDR3 region is CASSIGDSFHTDTQYF. The CDR3 DNA reads as TGTGCCAGCAGCATTGGGGACAGCTTCCACACAGATACGCAGTATTTT.

This clone was counted once. This rearrangement joins TRBV5-4 to TRBJ2-3; tentatively, D is TRBD1 (5 bases). Trimming shortened V by 2 bases and J by 1 base, and 11 bases separated the two germline ends. This CDR3 spans 15 amino acids. The germline V gene encodes CDR1 SGHNT and CDR2 YYREEE (reference sequence). CDR3 loop: CASSLGADGTDTQYF. CDR3 bases: TGTGCCAGCAGCTTAGGGGCGGATGGCACAGATACGCAGTATTTT.

V and J are TRBV5-1 and TRBJ1-3; maybe TRBD1 (5 bases). In germline, CDR1 is SGHRS, CDR2 YFSETQ. CDR3 length equals 15 residues. Deletions cut 4 bases from V and 0 bases from J, with 11 bases between. This CDR3 is CASSMDTSSGNTIYF. The CDR3 nucleotides read TGCGCCAGCAGCATGGACACCAGCTCTGGAAACACCATATATTTT.